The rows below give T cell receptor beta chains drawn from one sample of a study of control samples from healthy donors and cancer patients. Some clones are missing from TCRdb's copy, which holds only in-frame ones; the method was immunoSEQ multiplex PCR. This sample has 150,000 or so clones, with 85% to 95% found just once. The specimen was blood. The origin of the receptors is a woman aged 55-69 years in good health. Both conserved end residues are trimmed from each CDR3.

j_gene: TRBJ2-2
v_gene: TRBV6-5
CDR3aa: ATKGRGLGTGELF

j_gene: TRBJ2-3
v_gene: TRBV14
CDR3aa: ASSQVSGTYGSDTQY

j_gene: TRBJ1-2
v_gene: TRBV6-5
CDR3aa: ASSYTSGAPGGYT

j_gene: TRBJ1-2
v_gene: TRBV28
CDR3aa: ASSPNTGYRYGYT

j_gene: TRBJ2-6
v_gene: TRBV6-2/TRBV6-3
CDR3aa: ASSYEGSGANVLT

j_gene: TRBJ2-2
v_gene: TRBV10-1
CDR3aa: AVHSGKRGGELF

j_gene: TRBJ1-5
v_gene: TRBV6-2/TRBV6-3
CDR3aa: ASSYGWGNQPQH

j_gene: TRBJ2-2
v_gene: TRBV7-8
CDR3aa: ASSLRVGDTGELF

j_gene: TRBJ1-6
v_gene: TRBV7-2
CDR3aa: ASSLLHRLVLNSPLH

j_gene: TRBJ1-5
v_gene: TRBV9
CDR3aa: ASSVANTPPVQPQH

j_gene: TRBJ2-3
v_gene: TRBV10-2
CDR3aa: ASSLRGLAGGPPYDTQY

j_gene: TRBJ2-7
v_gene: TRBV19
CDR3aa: ASSSDTAFYEQY

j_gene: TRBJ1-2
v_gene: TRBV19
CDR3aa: ASNKDQNYGYT

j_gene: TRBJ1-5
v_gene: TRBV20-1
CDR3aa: SASPRGSQPQH

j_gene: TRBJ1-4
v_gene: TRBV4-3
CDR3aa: ASSQVPGRGEKLF

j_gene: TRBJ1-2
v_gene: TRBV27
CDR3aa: ASNPTANNYGYT

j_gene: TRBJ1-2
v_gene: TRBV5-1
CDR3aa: ASRSDNYGYT

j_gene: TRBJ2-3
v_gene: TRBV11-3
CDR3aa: ASSPLPGLDTDTQY

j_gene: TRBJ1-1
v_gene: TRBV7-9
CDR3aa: ASSFEGGTEAF

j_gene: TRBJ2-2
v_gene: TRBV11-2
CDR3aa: ASSLRLFGGGDTGELF

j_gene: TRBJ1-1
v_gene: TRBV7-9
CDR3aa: ASSSSVEAF

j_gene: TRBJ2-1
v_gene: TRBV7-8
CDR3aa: ASSEGSYNEQF

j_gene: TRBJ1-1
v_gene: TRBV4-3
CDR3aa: ASSQDGDPNTEAF

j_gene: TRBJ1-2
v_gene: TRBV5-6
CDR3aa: ASSLNDRDYGYT

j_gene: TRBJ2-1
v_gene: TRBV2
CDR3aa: ASSEAVRGGVDEQF

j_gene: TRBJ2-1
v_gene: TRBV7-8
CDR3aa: ASSPGTNNNEQF

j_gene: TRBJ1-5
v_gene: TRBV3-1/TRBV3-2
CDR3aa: ASSPQGDRDQPQH